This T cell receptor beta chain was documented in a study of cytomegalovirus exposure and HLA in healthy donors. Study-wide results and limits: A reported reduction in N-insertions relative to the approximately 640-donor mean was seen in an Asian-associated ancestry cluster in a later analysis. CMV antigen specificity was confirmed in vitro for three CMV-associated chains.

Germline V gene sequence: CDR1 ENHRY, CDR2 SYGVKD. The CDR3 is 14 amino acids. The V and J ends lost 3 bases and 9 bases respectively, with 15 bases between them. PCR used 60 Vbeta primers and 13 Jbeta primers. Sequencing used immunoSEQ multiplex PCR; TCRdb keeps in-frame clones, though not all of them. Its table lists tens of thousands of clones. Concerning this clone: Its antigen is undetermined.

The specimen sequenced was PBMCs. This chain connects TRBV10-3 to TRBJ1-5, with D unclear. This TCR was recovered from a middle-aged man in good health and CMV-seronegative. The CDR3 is CAISETPAEGPQHF. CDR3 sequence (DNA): TGTGCCATCAGTGAAACCCCGGCTGAGGGGCCCCAGCATTTT.